These 9 T cell receptor beta chains share one sample of origin, sequenced in a study of T cells expressing NK-cell markers. TCRdb derives one entry per CDR3 protein from the 5' RACE reads, leaving out DNA. This sample's table reports 300,000 to 500,000 distinct CDR3 sequences. Sequencing was done on a sample of blood T cells: a sorted CD56 or NKG2C T cell subset, CD4+ or CD8+ T cells, or bulk PBMC T cells (not recorded which). The receptors were sampled from a woman in her forties or fifties in good health.

This chain links TRBV5-1 with TRBJ2-2; TCRdb indicates TRBD2, and absent DNA this call remains unverified. The CDR3 runs 14 residues. Per germline, CDR1 SGHRS and CDR2 YFSETQ. CDR3: CASRLAANTGELFF.

The chain couples TRBV25-1 to TRBJ2-7; TCRdb lists TRBD1, though no DNA is available to test this call. There are 15 residues in the CDR3. Germline V gene sequence: CDR1 MGHDK, CDR2 SYGVNS. The CDR3 reads CASSDIPGTGDEQYF.

The chain is built from TRBV4-1 and TRBJ2-2; absent DNA, TCRdb's TRBD1 call cannot be checked. CDR3 length: 16 residues. Germline CDR1 reads MGHRA; CDR2 reads YSYEKL. The CDR3 sequence is CASSQAVPRGTGELFF.

J is TRBJ2-4 and V is TRBV2; TCRdb's D gene call, TRBD1, goes unchecked for lack of DNA. The CDR3 totals 16 residues. Germline CDR1 and CDR2: SNHLY and FYNNEI. The CDR3 here is CASSTQGNQAKNIQYF.

This chain joins TRBV6-5 and TRBJ2-1; TCRdb's D gene call, TRBD1, goes unchecked for lack of DNA. Germline-derived CDR1 and CDR2 are MNHEY and SVGAGI. The CDR3 sequence is 13 residues long. CDR3 in amino acids: CASSYSRRTEQFF.

The chain joins TRBV5-1 to TRBJ2-3; the TCRdb call, TRBD2, lacks DNA for checking. Germline-derived CDR1 and CDR2 are SGHRS and YFSETQ. This CDR3 has 14 residues. The CDR3 region is CASSVSGYTDTQYF.

The chain joins TRBV5-6 to TRBJ1-2; TCRdb lists TRBD1, though no DNA is available to test this call. The CDR3 loop spans 14 amino acids. Germline V lookup: CDR1 SGHDT, CDR2 YYEEEE. The CDR3 loop is CASSAQGRYYGYTF.

The chain joins TRBV28 to TRBJ2-5; TCRdb gives TRBD1 as the D gene, but with no DNA this cannot be confirmed. The CDR3 contains 16 residues. CDR1 is MDHEN and CDR2 is SYDVKM in the germline V gene. The CDR3 sequence: CATRAHMDRGQETQYF. The full variable domain, rest sourced from reference TRBV28 and TRBJ2-5, is DVKVTQSSRYLVKRTGEKVFLECVQDMDHENMFWYRQDPGLGLRLIYFSYDVKMKEKGDIPEGYSVSREKKERFSLILESASTNQTSMYLCATRAHMDRGQETQYFGPGTRLLVL.

The CDR3 sequence: CSVEEGSSYNEQFF. V and J are TRBV29-1 and TRBJ2-1. From germline, CDR1 is SQVTM and CDR2 ANQGSEA. CDR3 length equals 14 residues.